A single sample gave rise to the 6 T cell receptor beta chains below, sequenced in a study of blood T cell repertoires in COVID-19. Only in-frame clones appear in the TCRdb table, and some are missing; sequencing was by immunoSEQ multiplex PCR. Found here are about 130,000 clones, around four fifths of them singletons; the top ten hold 15% to 20%. The specimen sequenced was PBMCs or T cells enriched from blood (not recorded which). The receptors stem from a man in his thirties or forties who had recovered from COVID-19.

This chain joins TRBV4-2 and TRBJ1-1; 8 bases line up with TRBD1. V lost 3 bases, J lost 1 base, and 7 bases stayed unmatched. The CDR3 sequence is 16 residues long. Germline CDR1 and CDR2: LGHNA and YNFKEQ. DNA of the CDR3: TGTGCCAGCAGCCAGGGGGACAGGCGAACGAACACTGAAGCTTTCTTT. Protein sequence: CASSQGDRRTNTEAFF.

This sequence joins TRBV6-6 and TRBJ2-1, with TRBD2 matching 14 bases. The CDR3 extends over 18 amino acids. Germline V gene lookup returns CDR1 MNHNY and CDR2 SVGAGI (reference sequence). V dropped 5 bases and J dropped 7; count of bases not matched to a gene: 13. The CDR3: CASSRRSGTSGGRNEQFF. In DNA, the CDR3 is TGTGCCAGCAGTCGACGATCCGGGACTAGCGGGGGACGGAATGAGCAGTTCTTC.

The chain combines TRBV5-1 with TRBJ2-7; 8 positions match TRBD2. With V trimmed by 7 bases and J by 3 bases, 6 bases remained unmatched. Germline-derived CDR1 and CDR2 are SGHRS and YFSETQ. CDR3 length: 13 amino acids. The CDR3 sequence: CASAQRENYEQYF. CDR3 DNA sequence: TGCGCCAGCGCTCAGCGGGAGAACTACGAGCAGTACTTC.

The chain combines TRBV18 with TRBJ1-1; 10 bases line up with TRBD1. Germline CDR1 is KGHSH and CDR2 is LQKENI. After removal of 3 bases from V and 8 bases from J, the junction contained 15 bases not matched to a gene. CDR3 length equals 17 residues. CDR3 region: CASSPWGTGVKPTEAFF. Here the CDR3 DNA reads TGTGCCAGCTCACCTTGGGGGACAGGGGTCAAACCCACAGAAGCTTTCTTT.

This chain links TRBV10-2 with TRBJ1-2; TRBD1 might be the D (6 bases). Germline V CDR1 and CDR2: WSHSY, SAAADI. V shed 6 bases and J shed 0 bases, with 14 bases lying between them. The CDR3 has 15 amino acids. CDR3 DNA sequence: TGCGCCAGCAGCCAAGACAGGCGAGCTAACTATGGCTACACCTTC. Amino acid sequence: CASSQDRRANYGYTF.

The rearrangement links TRBV6-6 to TRBJ2-7, with D possibly TRBD1 on 5 matching bases. V was trimmed by 4 bases and J by 9 bases, leaving 13 bases between them. Germline V lookup: CDR1 MNHNY, CDR2 SVGAGI (reference sequence). This CDR3 is 12 amino acids long. CDR3 sequence: CASSSRGSGQYV. CDR3 DNA: TGTGCCAGCAGTTCAAGGGGAAGTGGGCAGTACGTC.